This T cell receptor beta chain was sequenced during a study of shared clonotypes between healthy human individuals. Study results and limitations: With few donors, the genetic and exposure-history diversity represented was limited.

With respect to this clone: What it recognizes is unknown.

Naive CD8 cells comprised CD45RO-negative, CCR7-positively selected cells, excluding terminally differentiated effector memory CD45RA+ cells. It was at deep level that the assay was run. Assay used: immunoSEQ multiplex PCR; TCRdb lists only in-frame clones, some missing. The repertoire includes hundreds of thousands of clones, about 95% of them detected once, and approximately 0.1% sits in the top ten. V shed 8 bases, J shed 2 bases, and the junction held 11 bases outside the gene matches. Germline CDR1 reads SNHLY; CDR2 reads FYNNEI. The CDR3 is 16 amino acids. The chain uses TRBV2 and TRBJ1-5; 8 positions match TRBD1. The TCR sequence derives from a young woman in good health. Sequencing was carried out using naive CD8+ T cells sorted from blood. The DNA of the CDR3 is TGTGCCAGCGGACAGGGACTCTCAACAGGCAATCAGCCCCAGCATTTT. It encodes CASGQGLSTGNQPQHF. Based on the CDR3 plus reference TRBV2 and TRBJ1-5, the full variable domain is EPEVTQTPSHQVTQMGQEVILRCVPISNHLYFYWYRQILGQKVEFLVSFYNNEISEKSEIFDDQFSVERPDGSNFTLKIRSTKLEDSAMYFCASGQGLSTGNQPQHFGDGTRLSIL.